The rows below give T cell receptor beta chains drawn from one sample of a study of cytomegalovirus exposure and HLA in healthy donors. Here immunoSEQ multiplex PCR was the method, and the copy in TCRdb shows in-frame clones only, minus some. In the table there are fewer than 200,000 clones, roughly 81% of which are singletons. The source material was PBMCs. The receptor set was obtained from a man aged 18 to 30 in good health and CMV-seropositive. CDR3s include the opening cysteine and the closing phenylalanine or tryptophan. D genes are given only for firm matches. Clone size is given for some rows only: seen once, a few or many times, or a class if the clone is expanded.

d_call j_call v_call clone_size cdr3_nt cdr3_aa
TRBD1 TRBJ2-7 TRBV19 once TGTGCCAGTAGTCCTCAGACAGGGACCTACGAGCAGTACTTC CASSPQTGTYEQYF
TRBD2 TRBJ2-5 TRBV4-3 . TGCGCCAGCAGCCAAGATTGGCTAGCGGGGAAAGAGACCCAGTACTTC CASSQDWLAGKETQYF
. TRBJ2-5 TRBV11-2 . TGTGCCAGCAGCTCCCAGGGGGGTAGGGAACAAGAGACCCAGTACTTC CASSSQGGREQETQYF
. TRBJ2-5 TRBV5-1 . TGCGCCAGCAGCTTGGGGGCCAGTAAGTACCAAGAGACCCAGTACTTC CASSLGASKYQETQYF
. TRBJ1-1 TRBV30 . TGTGCCTGGAGTATCCAGATGAACACTGAAGCTTTCTTT CAWSIQMNTEAFF
TRBD2 TRBJ2-7 TRBV10-3 . TGTGCCATCAGTGGGACCGGGACTAGTGATTACGAGCAGTACTTC CAISGTGTSDYEQYF
TRBD2 TRBJ2-3 TRBV7-2 . TGTGCCAGCAGCTCGACTAGCGGGGGGGCCCGGGATACGCAGTATTTT CASSSTSGGARDTQYF
. TRBJ1-2 TRBV5-6 . TGTGCCAGCAGCTTGCGCGGGCCATATAGTGGCTACACCTTC CASSLRGPYSGYTF
. TRBJ1-4 TRBV4-1 . TGCGCCAGCAGCCAAGCCACAGGGTTGAGGGAAAAACTGTTTTTT CASSQATGLREKLFF
. TRBJ2-3 TRBV9 . TGTGCCAGCAGCGTAGTAGAAGATCCGCCCGGCACAGATACGCAGTATTTT CASSVVEDPPGTDTQYF
. TRBJ1-2 TRBV2 . TGTGCCAGCAGTGACAGTTTCTATGGCTACACCTTC CASSDSFYGYTF
. TRBJ2-7 TRBV5-1 . TGCGCCAGCAGCTTGGCCTTAGGAGGGAACTACGAGCAGTACTTC CASSLALGGNYEQYF
. TRBJ1-2 TRBV6-5 once TGTGCCAGCAGCCCCGGGTTTAACTATGGCTACACCTTC CASSPGFNYGYTF
. TRBJ1-4 TRBV19 . TGTGCCACCCACCCAGGGCTGGGGGAAAAACTGTTTTTT CATHPGLGEKLFF
TRBD1 TRBJ2-7 TRBV15 . TGTGCCACCAGCAGAGGGGGGGACAGGGGGATCTACGAGCAGTACTTC CATSRGGDRGIYEQYF
TRBD1 TRBJ1-6 TRBV7-8 . TGTGCCAGCAGCTTTAGGACAGGGAATTCACCCCTCCACTTT CASSFRTGNSPLHF
. TRBJ2-1 TRBV6-1 few TGTGCCAGCAGGGGAGGCACAACCCACAATGAGCAGTTCTTC CASRGGTTHNEQFF
TRBD1 TRBJ2-7 TRBV2 . TGTGCCAGCCAGCAGGGGGAAGGGTCCGAGCAGTACTTC CASQQGEGSEQYF
TRBD2 TRBJ2-1 TRBV4-3 . TGCGCCAGCAGCCAAGCTAGCGGGGGGGCGAGGGATGAGCAGTTCTTC CASSQASGGARDEQFF
TRBD1 TRBJ1-1 TRBV6-5 . TGTGCCAGCAGTGCCGACAGGGGTAACACTGAAGCTTTCTTT CASSADRGNTEAFF
TRBD2 TRBJ2-1 TRBV6-5 . TGTGCCAGCAGCAGTCTAGCGGGGGGGTACAATGAGCAGTTCTTC CASSSLAGGYNEQFF
. TRBJ1-1 TRBV4-2 once TGTGCCAGCAGCCAAGCCAGGGGCAGGTTAAGCACTGAAGCTTTCTTT CASSQARGRLSTEAFF
. TRBJ1-4 TRBV4-1 . TGCGCCAGCAGCCAAGATTTGGGGTGGGGGGGTCCTAATGAAAAACTGTTTTTT CASSQDLGWGGPNEKLFF
TRBD1 TRBJ2-1 TRBV6-1 . TGTGCCAGCAGTGAAGGGGGGACAGGGGGCTGGTATGAGCAGTTCTTC CASSEGGTGGWYEQFF
. TRBJ2-3 TRBV7-3 . TGTGCCAGCAGCCGGGGGGAGGGGGGCACAGATACGCAGTATTTT CASSRGEGGTDTQYF